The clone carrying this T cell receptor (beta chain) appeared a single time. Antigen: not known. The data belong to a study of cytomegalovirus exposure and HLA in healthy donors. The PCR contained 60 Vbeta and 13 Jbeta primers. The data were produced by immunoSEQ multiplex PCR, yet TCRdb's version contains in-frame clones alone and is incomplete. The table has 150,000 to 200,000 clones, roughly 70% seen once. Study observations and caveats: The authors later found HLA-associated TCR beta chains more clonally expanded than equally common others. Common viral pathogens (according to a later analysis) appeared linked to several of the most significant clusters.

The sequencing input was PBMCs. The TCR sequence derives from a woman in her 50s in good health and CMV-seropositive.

The CDR3 region has the DNA TGTGCCTGGAGTTCGGCGGGGGAGGAAAAACTGTTTTTT. Its protein is CAWSSAGEEKLFF. The rearrangement links TRBV30 to TRBJ1-4; TRBD1 might be the D (5 bases). Germline V gene data show CDR1 as GTSNPN and CDR2 as SVGIG (reference sequence). CDR3 length: 13 amino acids. With 2 bases removed from V and 8 bases from J, the gap between germline ends came to 12 bases.